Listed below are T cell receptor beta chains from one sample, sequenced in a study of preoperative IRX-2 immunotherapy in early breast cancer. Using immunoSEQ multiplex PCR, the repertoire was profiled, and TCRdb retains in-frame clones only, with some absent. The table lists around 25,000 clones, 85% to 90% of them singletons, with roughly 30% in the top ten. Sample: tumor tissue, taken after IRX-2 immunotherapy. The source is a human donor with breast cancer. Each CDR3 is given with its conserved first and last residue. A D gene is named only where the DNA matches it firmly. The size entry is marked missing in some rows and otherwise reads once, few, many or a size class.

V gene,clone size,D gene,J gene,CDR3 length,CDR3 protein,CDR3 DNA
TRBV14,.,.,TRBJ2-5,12,CASSQNVETQYF,TGTGCCAGCAGCCAAAATGTTGAGACCCAGTACTTC
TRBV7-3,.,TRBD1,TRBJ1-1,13,CASSLTGDTEAFF,TGTGCCAGCAGCCTCACAGGGGACACTGAAGCTTTCTTT
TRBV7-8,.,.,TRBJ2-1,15,CASQRARGARNEQFF,TGTGCCAGCCAAAGGGCTCGGGGGGCCAGGAATGAGCAGTTCTTC
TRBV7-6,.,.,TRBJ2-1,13,CASSLGLGDEQFF,TGTGCCAGCAGCTTAGGGTTAGGCGATGAGCAGTTCTTC
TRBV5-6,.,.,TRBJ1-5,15,CASSLGGVVDQPQHF,TGTGCCAGCAGCTTGGGGGGGGTGGTTGATCAGCCCCAGCATTTT
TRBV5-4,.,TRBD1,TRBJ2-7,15,CASSSPGQGAHEQYF,TGTGCCAGCAGCTCCCCGGGACAGGGGGCGCATGAGCAGTACTTC
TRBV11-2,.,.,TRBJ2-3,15,CASSLVVGSTDTQYF,TGTGCCAGCAGCTTAGTCGTGGGATCCACAGATACGCAGTATTTT
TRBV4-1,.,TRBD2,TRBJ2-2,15,CASSQQQASGGELFF,TGCGCCAGCAGCCAACAGCAGGCTAGCGGGGGGGAGCTGTTTTTT
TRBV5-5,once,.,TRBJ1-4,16,CASSLWSGGGGEKLFF,TGTGCCAGCAGCTTGTGGTCGGGTGGGGGCGGCGAAAAACTGTTTTTT
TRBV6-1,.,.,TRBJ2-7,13,CASSAGREYEQYF,TGTGCCAGCAGTGCTGGCAGGGAATACGAGCAGTACTTC
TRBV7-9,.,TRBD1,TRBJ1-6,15,CASTFMTGSDSPLHF,TGTGCCAGCACCTTCATGACAGGGTCTGATTCACCCCTCCACTTT
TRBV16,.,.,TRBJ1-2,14,CASSQSAGDRGYTF,TGTGCCAGCAGCCAATCCGCGGGGGATCGCGGCTACACCTTC
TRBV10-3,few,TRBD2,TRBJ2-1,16,CAISESIKAGGNEQFF,TGTGCCATCAGTGAGTCGATTAAGGCGGGGGGCAATGAGCAGTTCTTC
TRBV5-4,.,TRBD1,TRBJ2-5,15,CASRPTGDLRETQYF,TGTGCCAGCAGACCTACAGGGGATCTACGGGAGACCCAGTACTTC
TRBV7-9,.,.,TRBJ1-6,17,CASSLFLPASVNSPLHF,TGTGCCAGCAGCTTATTCCTTCCAGCATCCGTGAATTCACCCCTCCACTTT
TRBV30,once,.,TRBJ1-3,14,CACGTLGSGNTIYF,TGTGCCTGCGGGACATTAGGGTCCGGAAACACCATATATTTT
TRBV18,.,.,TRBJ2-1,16,CASSPPSGGRGNEQFF,TGTGCCAGCTCACCACCGTCTGGGGGGCGGGGCAATGAGCAGTTCTTC
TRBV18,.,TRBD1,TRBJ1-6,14,CASSPDRGVSPLHF,TGTGCCAGCTCACCGGACAGGGGAGTTTCACCCCTCCACTTT
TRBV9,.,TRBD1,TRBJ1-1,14,CASSTWTGRTEAFF,TGTGCCAGCAGCACCTGGACAGGGAGGACTGAAGCTTTCTTT
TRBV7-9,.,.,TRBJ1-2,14,CASSLDSRDYGYTF,TGTGCCAGCAGCTTAGATTCCAGGGACTATGGCTACACCTTC
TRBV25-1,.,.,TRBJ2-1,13,CASSKAGVVEQFF,TGTGCCAGCTCCAAAGCAGGGGTGGTTGAGCAGTTCTTC
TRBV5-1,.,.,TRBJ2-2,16,CASSLRQGGNTGELFF,TGCGCCAGCAGCTTGAGACAGGGAGGTAACACCGGGGAGCTGTTTTTT
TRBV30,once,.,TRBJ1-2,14,CAWSTGGRTSGYTF,TGTGCCTGGAGTACCGGTGGACGAACGAGTGGCTACACCTTC
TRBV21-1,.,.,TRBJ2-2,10,CALVGGELFF,TGTGCCCTGGTGGGGGGGGAGCTGTTTTTT
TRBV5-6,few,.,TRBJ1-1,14,CASSPYLRDTEAFF,TGTGCCAGCAGCCCGTATTTAAGGGACACTGAAGCTTTCTTT
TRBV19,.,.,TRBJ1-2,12,CASRWGRDGYTF,TGTGCCAGTCGGTGGGGGCGGGATGGCTACACCTTC
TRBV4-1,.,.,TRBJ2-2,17,CASSQESLQGQTGELFF,TGCGCCAGCAGCCAAGAAAGCCTGCAGGGGCAGACCGGGGAGCTGTTTTTT
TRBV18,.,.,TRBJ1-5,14,CASSRQVTNQPQHF,TGTGCCAGCTCACGACAAGTCACTAATCAGCCCCAGCATTTT
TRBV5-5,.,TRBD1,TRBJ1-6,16,CASSGPGQGDGSPLHF,TGTGCCAGCAGCGGTCCGGGACAGGGGGATGGTTCACCCCTCCACTTT
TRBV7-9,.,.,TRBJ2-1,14,CASSPDRSYNEQFF,TGTGCCAGCAGCCCAGACCGCTCCTACAATGAGCAGTTCTTC
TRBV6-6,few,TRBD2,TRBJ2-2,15,CASSYKRGTSGELFF,TGTGCCAGCAGTTACAAGCGGGGGACTTCCGGGGAGCTGTTTTTT
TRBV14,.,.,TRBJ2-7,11,CASSLSYEQYF,TGTGCCAGCAGCCTATCCTACGAGCAGTACTTC
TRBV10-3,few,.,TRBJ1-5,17,CAISEGLGLRESQPQHF,TGTGCCATCAGTGAGGGTCTAGGTCTTCGGGAGAGTCAGCCCCAGCATTTT
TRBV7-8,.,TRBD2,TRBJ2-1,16,CASSLSSAGGSNEQFF,TGTGCCAGCAGCCTGAGTAGTGCGGGGGGCTCAAATGAGCAGTTCTTC
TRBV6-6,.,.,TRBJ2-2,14,CASYGTPKTGELFF,TGTGCCAGTTACGGGACACCTAAAACCGGGGAGCTGTTTTTT
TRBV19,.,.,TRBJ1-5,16,CASSRTSGSGNQPQHF,TGTGCCAGTAGTCGGACGTCAGGAAGTGGCAATCAGCCCCAGCATTTT
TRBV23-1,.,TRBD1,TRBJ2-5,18,CASGLTGQGYTYQETQYF,TGCGCCAGCGGCCTTACGGGACAGGGCTATACGTACCAAGAGACCCAGTACTTC
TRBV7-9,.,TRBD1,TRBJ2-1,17,CASSLRSRGRVWNEQFF,TGTGCCAGCAGCCTCCGAAGCAGGGGGCGCGTTTGGAATGAGCAGTTCTTC
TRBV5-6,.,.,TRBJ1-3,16,CASSSLGRVGGNTIYF,TGTGCCAGCAGCTCGCTGGGCAGGGTCGGGGGAAACACCATATATTTT
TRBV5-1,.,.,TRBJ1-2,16,CASSPGSSGSNYGYTF,TGCGCCAGCAGCCCCGGGTCGTCGGGTAGTAACTATGGCTACACCTTC
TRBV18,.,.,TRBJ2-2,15,CASSPPGLHTGELFF,TGTGCCAGCTCACCACCGGGACTCCACACCGGGGAGCTGTTTTTT
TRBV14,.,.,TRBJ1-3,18,CASSQIAREGLAGNTIYF,TGTGCCAGCAGCCAAATAGCACGGGAGGGTTTAGCGGGAAACACCATATATTTT
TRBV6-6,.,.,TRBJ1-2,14,CASRDRNQGYGYTF,TGTGCCAGCCGAGACAGAAACCAGGGGTATGGCTACACCTTC
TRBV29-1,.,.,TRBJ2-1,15,CSVQGPLTYGDEQFF,TGCAGCGTCCAGGGCCCTCTCACGTACGGGGATGAGCAGTTCTTC
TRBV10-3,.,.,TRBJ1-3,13,CAIRESSGNTIYF,TGTGCCATCCGGGAAAGCTCTGGAAACACCATATATTTT
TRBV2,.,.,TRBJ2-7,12,CASMETRVQQYF,TGTGCCAGCATGGAGACTAGAGTTCAGCAGTACTTC
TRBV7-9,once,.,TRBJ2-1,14,CASSPRDPYNEQFF,TGTGCCAGCAGCCCCCGGGACCCATACAATGAGCAGTTCTTC